This entry is about one T cell receptor beta chain. Its target is not known. The data were taken from a study of cytomegalovirus exposure and HLA in healthy donors. General study results and limits: Rarity characterized most TCR sequences, yet some public TCRs appeared in many donors. Around 160 TCR beta chains were listed as cytomegalovirus-associated.

Method: immunoSEQ multiplex PCR; TCRdb's copy keeps in-frame clones and lacks some. Among approximately 190,000 clones listed, approximately 88% were seen once. Sequenced sample: PBMCs. This TCR was recovered from a man between 18 and 35 years old in good health and CMV-seropositive.

The CDR3 loop is CAWGTGTHEQYF. The CDR3 nucleotides are TGTGCCTGGGGTACAGGGACCCACGAGCAGTACTTC. This chain links TRBV30 with TRBJ2-7, with D possibly TRBD1 on 6 matching bases. The CDR3 totals 12 residues. The germline V and J ends were trimmed by 5 bases and 5 bases, with 13 bases remaining between them. Per the germline V gene, CDR1 is GTSNPN and CDR2 is SVGIG (reference sequence).